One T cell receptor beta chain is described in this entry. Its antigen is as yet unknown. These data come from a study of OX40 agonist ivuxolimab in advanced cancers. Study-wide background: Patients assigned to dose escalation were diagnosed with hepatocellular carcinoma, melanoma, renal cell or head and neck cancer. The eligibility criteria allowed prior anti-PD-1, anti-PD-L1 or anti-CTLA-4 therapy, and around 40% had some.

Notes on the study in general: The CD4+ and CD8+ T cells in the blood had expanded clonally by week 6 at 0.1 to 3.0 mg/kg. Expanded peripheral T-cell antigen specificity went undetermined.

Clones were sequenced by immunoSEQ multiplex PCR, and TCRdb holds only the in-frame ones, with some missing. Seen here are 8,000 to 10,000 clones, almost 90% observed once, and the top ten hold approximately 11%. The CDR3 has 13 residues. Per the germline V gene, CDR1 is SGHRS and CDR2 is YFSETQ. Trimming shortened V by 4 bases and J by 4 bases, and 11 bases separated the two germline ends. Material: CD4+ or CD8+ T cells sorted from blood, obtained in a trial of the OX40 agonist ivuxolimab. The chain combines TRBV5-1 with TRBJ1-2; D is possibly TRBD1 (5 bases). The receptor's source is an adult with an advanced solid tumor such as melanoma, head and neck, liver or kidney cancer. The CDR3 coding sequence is TGCGCCAGCAGCGTAGGGGAGGGCTATGGCTACACCTTC. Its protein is CASSVGEGYGYTF.